This T cell receptor (beta chain) was captured in a study of PD-L1 blockade in urothelial cancer. Clones were sequenced by immunoSEQ multiplex PCR, and TCRdb holds only the in-frame ones, with some missing. The table has 70,000 to 80,000 clones, approximately 80% seen once; the top ten hold under 8.5%. The time point: pretreatment peripheral blood. The sequencing here drew on PBMCs, taken around atezolizumab (anti-PD-L1) treatment. The sequence came from a man aged 40-49 years with urothelial cancer.

The CDR3 coding sequence is TGTGCCAGCAGCTTGAGTAAGAGGGCTTCCCAGCATTTT. This translates into CASSLSKRASQHF. The chain is built from TRBV5-8 and TRBJ1-5; D is unclear. The germline V gene has CDR1 SGHTS and CDR2 YDEGEE. The ends were cut back, 1 base at V and 11 bases at J, with 13 bases in the middle. This CDR3 comprises 13 residues.